A single sample is the source of the 17 T cell receptor beta chains below, sequenced in a study of blood T cell repertoires in COVID-19. Assay used: immunoSEQ multiplex PCR; TCRdb lists only in-frame clones, some missing. The sample includes some 270,000 clones, 84% seen only once; the top ten take approximately 1.5%. The sequencing input was peripheral blood. These receptors came from a woman between 40 and 55 years old who had recovered from COVID-19.

This rearrangement joins TRBV7-2 to TRBJ1-3; D may be TRBD1 (6 bases). The V gene's germline CDR1 is SGHTA and CDR2 FQGNSA. The V end lost 2 bases, the J end lost 1 base, and 12 bases lay between the germline ends. CDR3 length equals 16 residues. CDR3 nucleotide sequence: TGTGCCAGCAGCTTAACATATGGACAGTCTGGAAACACCATATATTTT. This codes for CASSLTYGQSGNTIYF.

This chain connects TRBV27 to TRBJ1-6, with D possibly being TRBD1 (5 bases). Germline CDR1 is MNHEY and CDR2 is SMNVEV (reference sequence). The CDR3 extends over 15 amino acids. The germline V and J ends were trimmed by 5 bases and 10 bases, with 18 bases remaining between them. The CDR3 DNA reads as TGTGCCAGCAGTCCGACAGAGCGACGGAACTCACCCCTCCACTTT. This gives the protein CASSPTERRNSPLHF.

The chain couples TRBV5-1 to TRBJ2-7, with TRBD1 matching over 7 bases. This CDR3 region has 15 residues. The J segment lost 4 bases and the V segment lost 0 bases, leaving 7 bases of the junction unmatched. In germline, CDR1 is SGHRS, CDR2 YFSETQ. This CDR3 is CASSLDQGVWYEQYF. The CDR3 nucleotides are TGCGCCAGCAGCTTGGATCAGGGGGTCTGGTACGAGCAGTACTTC.

J is TRBJ2-3 and V is TRBV6-1, with 8 bases fitting TRBD1. Unmatched junction bases numbered 14, after V lost 4 bases and J lost 2 bases. The CDR3 is made up of 18 amino acids. Germline lookup yields CDR1 MNHNS and CDR2 SASEGT. CDR3 sequence: CASSADHPRTGSTDTQYF. In DNA form, the CDR3 reads TGTGCCAGCAGTGCCGACCACCCCCGGACAGGGTCCACAGATACGCAGTATTTT.

The J gene is TRBJ1-4, the V gene TRBV15; unclear D gene. The V end was cut by 1 base, the J end by 8 bases, with 5 bases between. This CDR3 is built from 12 residues. Germline CDR1 LNHNV, CDR2 YYDKDF (reference sequence). The CDR3 protein is CATSRVKEKLFF. For the CDR3, the DNA is TGTGCCACCAGCAGAGTTAAAGAAAAACTGTTTTTT.

The chain is built from TRBV6-1 and TRBJ2-2; D unclear. The germline V and J ends were trimmed by 2 bases and 1 base, with 8 bases remaining between them. The CDR3 contains 15 residues. Germline V gene data show CDR1 as MNHNS and CDR2 as SASEGT. For the CDR3, the DNA is TGTGCCAGCAGTGAACAATCACTGAACACCGGGGAGCTGTTTTTT. The encoded protein is CASSEQSLNTGELFF.

The chain joins TRBV6-2 or TRBV6-3 to TRBJ1-5; D is undetermined. Trimming removed 2 bases from V and 4 bases from J, with 9 bases in between. This CDR3 is 14 amino acids long. Germline-derived CDR1 and CDR2 are MNHEY and SVGEGT. CDR3: CASSYTGGNQPQHF. The CDR3 DNA reads TGTGCCAGCAGTTACACGGGTGGTAATCAGCCCCAGCATTTT.

V usage is TRBV3-1 (or the pseudogene TRBV3-2) and J usage is TRBJ1-1, with a weak D call TRBD1 (6 bases). The V gene lost 0 bases and the J gene lost 4 bases, with 15 bases spanning the gap. This CDR3 has 16 amino acids. Germline-derived CDR1 and CDR2 are LGHDT and YNNKEL (reference sequence). CDR3 sequence reads: CASSQDAQGWVTEAFF. The CDR3 DNA reads as TGTGCCAGCAGCCAAGACGCACAGGGATGGGTCACTGAAGCTTTCTTT.

This sequence joins TRBV5-1 and TRBJ2-7; 9 bases are shared with TRBD1. This CDR3 is 12 amino acids long. Germline V lookup: CDR1 SGHRS, CDR2 YFSETQ. J lost 12 bases, V lost 4 bases, and 8 bases had no gene match. In DNA form, the CDR3 reads TGCGCCAGCAGCCTCACAGGGGGCGCTTCGTACTTC. Protein: CASSLTGGASYF.

J is TRBJ1-2 and V is TRBV5-5; 7 nucleotides line up with TRBD1. Germline CDR1 and CDR2: SGHKS and YYEKEE (reference sequence). The CDR3 sequence is 14 residues long. The V segment lost 2 bases and the J segment 1 base; nucleotides outside the gene matches: 2. CDR3 coding DNA: TGTGCCAGCAGCTTTGGGACAGTTAACTATGGCTACACCTTC. It encodes CASSFGTVNYGYTF.

The V call is TRBV12-5, the J call TRBJ2-1, with D maybe TRBD1 (5 bases). From germline, CDR1 is LGHNT and CDR2 FRNRAP. Trimming pared 6 bases from V and 2 bases from J, leaving 14 bases between. CDR3 length: 15 amino acids. The CDR3 DNA reads TGTGCTAGTGGGCCTGAGCCGACAGCCTACAATGAGCAGTTCTTC. Translated: CASGPEPTAYNEQFF.

V and J are TRBV18 and TRBJ2-1, with 7 bases aligning to TRBD1. The CDR3 length is 13 residues. In germline, CDR1 is KGHSH, CDR2 LQKENI. J lost 7 bases, V lost 2 bases, and 2 bases had no gene match. The CDR3 protein is CASSPGTVNEQFF. Here the CDR3 DNA reads TGTGCCAGCTCACCAGGGACAGTGAATGAGCAGTTCTTC.

The chain couples TRBV30 to TRBJ1-2; D may be TRBD1 (6 bases). Germline lookup yields CDR1 GTSNPN and CDR2 SVGIG (reference sequence). The CDR3 is 14 residues long. Deletions cut 5 bases from V and 4 bases from J, with 17 bases between. The CDR3 here is CAWGPGQPPYGYTF. The CDR3 DNA is TGTGCCTGGGGACCCGGACAGCCTCCCTATGGCTACACCTTC.

The V call is TRBV12-3 or TRBV12-4, the J call TRBJ1-2; D is uncertain. Trimming pared 2 bases from V and 8 bases from J, leaving 6 bases between. The CDR3 is made up of 11 amino acids. Written as DNA, the CDR3 is TGTGCCAGCAGTTTAAGTCGGGGCTACACCTTC. It encodes CASSLSRGYTF.

This clone occurred once. This chain joins TRBV2 and TRBJ1-1, with D tentatively TRBD1 (5 bases). There are 13 residues in the CDR3. Germline lookup yields CDR1 SNHLY and CDR2 FYNNEI. Deletions cut 8 bases from V and 0 bases from J, with 10 bases between. For the CDR3, the DNA is TGTGCCAGCGGGGACTACCTGAACACTGAAGCTTTCTTT. Amino acid sequence: CASGDYLNTEAFF.

This clone occurred a few times. The V gene is TRBV6-6, the J gene TRBJ2-7; TRBD1 matches 12 bases. Germline trimming cut 7 bases from V and 2 bases from J; bases unmatched to any gene: 6. Germline V gives CDR1 MNHNY, CDR2 SVGAGI (reference sequence). The CDR3 has 15 amino acids. The CDR3: CASTSGQGATYEQYF. The CDR3 DNA reads TGTGCCAGCACCTCGGGACAGGGGGCAACCTACGAGCAGTACTTC.

The chain combines TRBV20-1 with TRBJ1-2, with D unresolved. CDR1 is DFQATT and CDR2 is SNEGSKA in the germline V gene (reference sequence). The CDR3 covers 11 residues. V lost 3 bases and J 9 bases, leaving 11 bases between the germline ends. The CDR3 region is CSARDFRSYTF. The CDR3 nucleotides read TGCAGTGCTAGGGACTTCAGAAGCTACACCTTC.